Listed below are T cell receptor beta chains from one sample, sequenced in a study of beta chain features in type 1 diabetes. TCRdb keeps only in-frame clones here, not all; method: immunoSEQ multiplex PCR. The sample has 250,000 to 300,000 clones; roughly 8% are singletons. The sample comprised central memory CD4+ T cells from blood. Receptor source: a woman younger than 35 in good health. The CDR3 runs from the conserved cysteine through the conserved F or W.

CASSLVAGPNTGELFF TRBJ2-2 TRBV7-6
CASQGGTSPYNEQFF TRBJ2-1 TRBV2
CASSYGQGHGYTF TRBJ1-2 TRBV6-5
CASSPTRKTQYF TRBJ2-5 TRBV4-3
CASSPGTLKNYGYTF TRBJ1-2 TRBV7-2
CAWSVGVLLGMDSYNEQFF TRBJ2-1 TRBV30
CASSQFLQVSNSEQFF TRBJ2-1 TRBV4-3
CASSLGGKLFF TRBJ1-4 TRBV5-6
CASSYSTGGELFF TRBJ2-2 TRBV6-5
CASSLSDRENYGYTF TRBJ1-2 TRBV7-9
CASSPSSGGLDEQFF TRBJ2-1 TRBV18
CASSRQVVTDTQYF TRBJ2-3 TRBV27
CASSQARGRVGGYTF TRBJ1-2 TRBV14
CASSLEGDRQPQHF TRBJ1-5 TRBV27
CASSLGLFQGSSGGKLFF TRBJ1-4 TRBV5-1
CASSLNPQGRGETQYF TRBJ2-5 TRBV5-4
CASSPGSETQYF TRBJ2-5 TRBV7-2